This T cell receptor (beta chain) was identified during a study of T cell responses to AZD1222 COVID-19 vaccine. Study-wide results and caveats: The study found Spike-specific TCR breadth and depth rose after two AZD1222 doses.

Worth noting for this clone: Antigen specificity is unknown.

The protocol was immunoSEQ multiplex PCR, while the TCRdb copy is restricted to in-frame clones and leaves out a portion. This sample carries about 140,000 clones, around 89% of them seen once, and the ten largest clones take 2.5% to 3.5%. Researchers grouped second doses given at about 4 or about 12 weeks into one pool. CDR1 is ENHRY, CDR2 SYGVKD, per germline. The CDR3 is made up of 13 amino acids. V lost 5 bases to trimming and J lost 7 bases, with 12 bases between them. This sequence joins TRBV10-3 and TRBJ1-5; D ambiguous. This sequence originates from an adult who received the AZD1222 COVID-19 vaccine. The sample here was peripheral blood, taken 28 days after the second AZD1222 dose. The CDR3 nucleotides read TGTGCCATCAGTAGAGGGTCGGACCAGCCCCAGCATTTT. This encodes CAISRGSDQPQHF.